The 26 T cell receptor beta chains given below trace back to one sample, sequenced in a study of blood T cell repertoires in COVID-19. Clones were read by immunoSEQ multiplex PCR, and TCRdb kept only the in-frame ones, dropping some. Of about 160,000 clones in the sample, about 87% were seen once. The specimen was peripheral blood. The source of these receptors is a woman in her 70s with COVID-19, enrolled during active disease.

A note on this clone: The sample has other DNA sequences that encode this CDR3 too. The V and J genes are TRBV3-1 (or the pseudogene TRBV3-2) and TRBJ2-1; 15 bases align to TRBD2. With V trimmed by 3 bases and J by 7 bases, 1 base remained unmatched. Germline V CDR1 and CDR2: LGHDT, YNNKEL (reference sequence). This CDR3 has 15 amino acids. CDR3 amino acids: CASSQGLAGGNEQFF. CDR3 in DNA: TGTGCCAGCAGCCAGGGACTAGCGGGGGGTAATGAGCAGTTCTTC.

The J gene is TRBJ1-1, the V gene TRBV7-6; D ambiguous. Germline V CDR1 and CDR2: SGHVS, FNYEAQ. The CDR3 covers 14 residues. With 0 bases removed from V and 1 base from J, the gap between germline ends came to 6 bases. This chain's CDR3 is CASSLAGRNTEAFF. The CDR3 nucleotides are TGTGCCAGCAGCTTAGCAGGGAGGAACACTGAAGCTTTCTTT. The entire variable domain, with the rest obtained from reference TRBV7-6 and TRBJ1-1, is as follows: GAGVSQSPRYKVTKRGQDVALRCDPISGHVSLYWYRQALGQGPEFLTYFNYEAQQDKSGLPNDRFSAERPEGSISTLTIQRTEQRDSAMYRCASSLAGRNTEAFFGQGTRLTVV.

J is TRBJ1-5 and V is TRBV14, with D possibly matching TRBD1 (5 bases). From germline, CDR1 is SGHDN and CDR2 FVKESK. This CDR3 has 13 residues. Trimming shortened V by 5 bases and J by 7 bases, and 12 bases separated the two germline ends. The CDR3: CASSWGGSQPQHF. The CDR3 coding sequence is TGTGCCAGCAGCTGGGGGGGATCCCAGCCCCAGCATTTT.

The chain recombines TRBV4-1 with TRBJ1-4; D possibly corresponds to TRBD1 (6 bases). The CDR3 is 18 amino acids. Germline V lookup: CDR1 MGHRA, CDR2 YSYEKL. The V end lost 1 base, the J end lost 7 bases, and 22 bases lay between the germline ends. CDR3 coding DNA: TGCGCCAGCAGCCAAGCCGCCCCCCGAGGGGGAGGGAGTGAAAAACTGTTTTTT. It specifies CASSQAAPRGGGSEKLFF.

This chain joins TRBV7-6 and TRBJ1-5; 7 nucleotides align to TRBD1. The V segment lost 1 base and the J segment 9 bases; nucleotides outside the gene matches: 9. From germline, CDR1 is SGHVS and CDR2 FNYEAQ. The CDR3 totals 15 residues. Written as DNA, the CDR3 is TGTGCCAGCAGCTTAGATAGTGGGACAGAGGGGCCCCAGCATTTT. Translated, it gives CASSLDSGTEGPQHF.

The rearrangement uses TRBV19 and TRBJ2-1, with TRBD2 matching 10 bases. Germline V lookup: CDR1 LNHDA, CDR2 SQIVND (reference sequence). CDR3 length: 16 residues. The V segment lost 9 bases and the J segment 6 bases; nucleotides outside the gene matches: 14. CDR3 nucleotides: TGTGCCAGCACAGGGCGATGGGTAGCGGGGGGCAATGAGCAGTTCTTC. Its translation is CASTGRWVAGGNEQFF.

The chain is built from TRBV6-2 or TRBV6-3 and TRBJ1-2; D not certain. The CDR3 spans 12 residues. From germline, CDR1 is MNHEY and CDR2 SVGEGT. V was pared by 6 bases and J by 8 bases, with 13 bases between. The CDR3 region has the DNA TGTGCCAGCAGCAAAAACCCGGGGGGCTACACCTTC. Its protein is CASSKNPGGYTF.

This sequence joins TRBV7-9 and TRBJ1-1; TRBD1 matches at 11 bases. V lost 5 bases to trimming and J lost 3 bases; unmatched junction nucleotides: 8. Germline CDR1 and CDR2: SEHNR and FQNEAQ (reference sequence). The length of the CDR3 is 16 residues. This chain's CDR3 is CASSADRGLGDTEAFF. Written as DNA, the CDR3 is TGTGCCAGCAGCGCGGACAGGGGGCTAGGGGACACTGAAGCTTTCTTT.

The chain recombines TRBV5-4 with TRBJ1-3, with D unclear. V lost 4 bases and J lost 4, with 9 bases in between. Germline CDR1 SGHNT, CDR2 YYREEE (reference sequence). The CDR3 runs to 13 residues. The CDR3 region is CASSKSKGNTIYF. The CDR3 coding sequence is TGTGCCAGCAGCAAGAGTAAAGGAAACACCATATATTTT. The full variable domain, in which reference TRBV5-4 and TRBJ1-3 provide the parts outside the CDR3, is ETGVTQSPTHLIKTRGQQVTLRCSSQSGHNTVSWYQQALGQGPQFIFQYYREEENGRGNFPPRFSGLQFPNYSSELNVNALELDDSALYLCASSKSKGNTIYFGEGSWLTVV.

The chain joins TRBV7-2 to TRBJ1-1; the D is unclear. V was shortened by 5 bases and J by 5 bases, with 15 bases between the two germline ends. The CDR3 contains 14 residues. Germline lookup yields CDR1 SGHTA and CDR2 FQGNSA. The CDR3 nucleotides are TGTGCCAGCAGCGCCGGGAGGCGGATTACTGAAGCTTTCTTT. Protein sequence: CASSAGRRITEAFF.

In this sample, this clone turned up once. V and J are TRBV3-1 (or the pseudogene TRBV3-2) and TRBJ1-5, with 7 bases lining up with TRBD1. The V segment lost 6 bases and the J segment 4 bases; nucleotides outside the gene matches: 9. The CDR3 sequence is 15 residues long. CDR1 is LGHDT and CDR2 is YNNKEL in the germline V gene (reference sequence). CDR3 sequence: CASSQNRGPNQPQHF. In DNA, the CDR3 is TGTGCCAGCAGTCAGAACAGGGGCCCTAATCAGCCCCAGCATTTT.

CDR3 in DNA: TGCGCCAGCAGCTTTGAGACGGGAATTCCTACACATGAGCAGTTCTTC. Amino acids: CASSFETGIPTHEQFF. V gene TRBV5-1 combines with J gene TRBJ2-1, with D possibly matching TRBD2 (5 bases). This CDR3 is built from 16 residues. V was clipped by 2 bases and J by 8 bases, with 20 bases between them. CDR1 and CDR2 from the germline V gene are SGHRS and YFSETQ.

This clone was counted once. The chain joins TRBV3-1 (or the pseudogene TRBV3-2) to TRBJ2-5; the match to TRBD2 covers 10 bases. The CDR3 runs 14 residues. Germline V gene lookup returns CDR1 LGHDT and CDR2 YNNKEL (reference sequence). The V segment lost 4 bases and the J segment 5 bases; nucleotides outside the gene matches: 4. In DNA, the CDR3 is TGTGCCAGCAGCCTACTAGCGGGGCCCGAGACCCAGTACTTC. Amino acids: CASSLLAGPETQYF.

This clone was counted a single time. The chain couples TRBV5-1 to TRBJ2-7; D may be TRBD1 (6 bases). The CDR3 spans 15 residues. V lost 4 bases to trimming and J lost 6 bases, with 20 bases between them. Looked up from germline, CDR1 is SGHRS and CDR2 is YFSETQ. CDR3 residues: CASSEQNSGESEQYF. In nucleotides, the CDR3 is TGCGCCAGCAGCGAGCAGAACTCAGGGGAATCCGAGCAGTACTTC.

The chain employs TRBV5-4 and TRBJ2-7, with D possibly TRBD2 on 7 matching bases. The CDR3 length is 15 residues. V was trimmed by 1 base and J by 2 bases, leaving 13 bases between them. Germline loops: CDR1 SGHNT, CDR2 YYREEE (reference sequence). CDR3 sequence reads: CASSLWGGLTYEQYF. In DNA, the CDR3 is TGTGCCAGCAGCTTGTGGGGGGGCCTTACCTACGAGCAGTACTTC.

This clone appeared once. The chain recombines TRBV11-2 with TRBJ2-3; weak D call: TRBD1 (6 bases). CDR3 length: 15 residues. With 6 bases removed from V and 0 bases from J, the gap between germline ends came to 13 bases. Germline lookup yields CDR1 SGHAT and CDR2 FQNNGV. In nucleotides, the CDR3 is TGTGCCAGCAGGCTCGACAGGACAAGCACAGATACGCAGTATTTT. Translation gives CASRLDRTSTDTQYF.

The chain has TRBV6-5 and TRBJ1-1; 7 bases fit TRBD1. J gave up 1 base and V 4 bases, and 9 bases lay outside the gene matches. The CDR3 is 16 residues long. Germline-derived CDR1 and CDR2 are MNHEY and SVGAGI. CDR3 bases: TGTGCCAGCAGTTCCCGGAGGACAGGTCCGAACACTGAAGCTTTCTTT. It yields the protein CASSSRRTGPNTEAFF.

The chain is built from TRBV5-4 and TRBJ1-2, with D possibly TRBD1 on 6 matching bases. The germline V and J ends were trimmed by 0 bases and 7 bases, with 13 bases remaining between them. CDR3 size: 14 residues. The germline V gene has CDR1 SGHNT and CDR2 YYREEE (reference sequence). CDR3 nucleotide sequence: TGTGCCAGCAGCTTGGTAAACAGGGAAGGTGGCTACACCTTC. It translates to CASSLVNREGGYTF.

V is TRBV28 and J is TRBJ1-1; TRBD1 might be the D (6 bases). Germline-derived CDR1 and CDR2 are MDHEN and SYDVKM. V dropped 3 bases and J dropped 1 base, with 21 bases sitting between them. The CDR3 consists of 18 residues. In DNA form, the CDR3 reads TGTGCCAGCAGTTTTTCGGCGATATCAGGGGTCCAGAACACTGAAGCTTTCTTT. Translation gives CASSFSAISGVQNTEAFF.

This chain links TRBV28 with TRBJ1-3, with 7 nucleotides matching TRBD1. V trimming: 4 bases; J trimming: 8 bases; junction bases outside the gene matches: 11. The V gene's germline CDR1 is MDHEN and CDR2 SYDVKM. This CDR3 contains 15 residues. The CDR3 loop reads CASSSPQGSVDTIYF. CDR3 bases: TGTGCCAGCAGTTCCCCACAGGGGTCCGTGGACACCATATATTTT.

The CDR3 protein is CASKVGLAPETQYF. The CDR3 DNA sequence: TGTGCCAGCAAGGTGGGACTAGCTCCAGAGACCCAGTACTTC. This chain uses TRBV2 with TRBJ2-5, with 9 bases matching TRBD2. The J segment lost 4 bases and the V segment lost 7 bases, leaving 7 bases of the junction unmatched. Germline V CDR1 and CDR2: SNHLY, FYNNEI. There are 14 residues in the CDR3.

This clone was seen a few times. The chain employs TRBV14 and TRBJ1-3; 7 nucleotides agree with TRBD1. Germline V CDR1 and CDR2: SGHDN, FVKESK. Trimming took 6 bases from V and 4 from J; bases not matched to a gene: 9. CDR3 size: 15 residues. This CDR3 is CASSHDRAGGNTIYF. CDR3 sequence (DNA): TGTGCCAGCAGTCACGACAGGGCGGGAGGAAACACCATATATTTT.

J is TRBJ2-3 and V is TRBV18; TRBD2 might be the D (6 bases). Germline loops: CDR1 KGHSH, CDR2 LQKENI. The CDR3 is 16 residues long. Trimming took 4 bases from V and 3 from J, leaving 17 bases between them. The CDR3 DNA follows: TGTGCCAGCTCACAATCTAGCCCGGGGGTGACAGATACGCAGTATTTT. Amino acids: CASSQSSPGVTDTQYF.

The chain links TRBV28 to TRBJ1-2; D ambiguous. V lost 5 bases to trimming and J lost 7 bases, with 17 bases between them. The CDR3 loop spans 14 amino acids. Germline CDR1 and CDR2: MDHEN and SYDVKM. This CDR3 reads CASSISLAGFGYTF. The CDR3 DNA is TGTGCCAGCAGTATCTCTTTGGCGGGGTTTGGCTACACCTTC.

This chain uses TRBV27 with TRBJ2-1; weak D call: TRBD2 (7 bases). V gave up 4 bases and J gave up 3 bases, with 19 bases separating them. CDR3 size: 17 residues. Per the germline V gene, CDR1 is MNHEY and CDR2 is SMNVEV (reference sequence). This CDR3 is CASSSNLRGGNYNEQFF. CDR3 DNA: TGTGCCAGCAGTTCCAACCTCAGGGGAGGGAACTACAATGAGCAGTTCTTC.

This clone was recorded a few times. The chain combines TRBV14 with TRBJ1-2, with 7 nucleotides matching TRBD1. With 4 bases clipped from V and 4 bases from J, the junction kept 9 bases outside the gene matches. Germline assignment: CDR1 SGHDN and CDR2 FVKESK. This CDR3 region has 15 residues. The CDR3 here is CASSPAKTGIYGYTF. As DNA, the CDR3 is TGTGCCAGCAGCCCAGCGAAGACAGGGATCTATGGCTACACCTTC.